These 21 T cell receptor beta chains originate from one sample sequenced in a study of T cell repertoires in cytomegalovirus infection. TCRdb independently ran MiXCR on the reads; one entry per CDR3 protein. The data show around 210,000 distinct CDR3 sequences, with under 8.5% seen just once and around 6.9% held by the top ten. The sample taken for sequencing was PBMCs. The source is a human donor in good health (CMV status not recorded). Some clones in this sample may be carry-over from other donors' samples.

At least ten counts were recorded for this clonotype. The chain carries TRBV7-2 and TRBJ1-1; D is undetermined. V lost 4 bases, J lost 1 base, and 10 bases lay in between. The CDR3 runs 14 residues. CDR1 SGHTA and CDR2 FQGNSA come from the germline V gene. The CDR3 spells CASSSWERNTEAFF. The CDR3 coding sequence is TGTGCCAGCAGCTCATGGGAGCGGAACACTGAAGCTTTCTTT. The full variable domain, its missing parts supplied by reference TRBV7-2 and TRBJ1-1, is GAGVSQSPSNKVTEKGKDVELRCDPISGHTALYWYRQSLGQGLEFLIYFQGNSAPDKSGLPSDRFSAERTGGSVSTLTIQRTQQEDSAVYLCASSSWERNTEAFFGQGTRLTVV.

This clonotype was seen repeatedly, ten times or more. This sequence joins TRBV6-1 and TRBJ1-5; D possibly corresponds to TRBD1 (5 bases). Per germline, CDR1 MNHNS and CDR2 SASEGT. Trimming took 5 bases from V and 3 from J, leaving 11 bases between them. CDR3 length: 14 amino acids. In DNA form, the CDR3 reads TGTGCCAGCAGTCGGGACGGTTTCAATCAGCCCCAGCATTTT. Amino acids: CASSRDGFNQPQHF.

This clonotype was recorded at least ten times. The CDR3 DNA reads as TGTGCCAGCAGTTCCGCCAACAGGGGCAATCAGCCCCAGCATTTT. It translates to CASSSANRGNQPQHF. The chain links TRBV28 to TRBJ1-5, with TRBD1 as a possible D gene (6 bases). The germline V and J ends were trimmed by 4 bases and 2 bases, with 12 bases remaining between them. The CDR3 contains 15 residues. In germline, CDR1 is MDHEN, CDR2 SYDVKM.

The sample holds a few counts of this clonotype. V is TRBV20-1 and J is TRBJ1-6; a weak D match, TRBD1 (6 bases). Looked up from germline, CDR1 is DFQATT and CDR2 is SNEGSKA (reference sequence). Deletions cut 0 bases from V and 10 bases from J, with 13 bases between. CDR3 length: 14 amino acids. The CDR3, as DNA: TGCAGTGCTAGAGAGGCCAGGGGAGGCTCACCCCTCCACTTT. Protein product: CSAREARGGSPLHF.

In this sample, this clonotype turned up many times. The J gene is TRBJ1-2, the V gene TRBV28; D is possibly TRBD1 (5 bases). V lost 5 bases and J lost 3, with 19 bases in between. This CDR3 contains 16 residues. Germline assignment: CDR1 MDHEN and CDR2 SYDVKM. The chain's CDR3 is CASSRGSIPPYYGYTF. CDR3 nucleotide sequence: TGTGCCAGCAGTAGGGGTTCAATCCCACCCTACTATGGCTACACCTTC.

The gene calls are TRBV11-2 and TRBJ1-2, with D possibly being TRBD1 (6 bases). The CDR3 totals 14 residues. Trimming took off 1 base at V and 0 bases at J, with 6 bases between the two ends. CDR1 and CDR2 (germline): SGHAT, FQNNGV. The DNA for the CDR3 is TGTGCCAGCAGCTTAGCAGGGGCTAACTATGGCTACACCTTC. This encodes CASSLAGANYGYTF.

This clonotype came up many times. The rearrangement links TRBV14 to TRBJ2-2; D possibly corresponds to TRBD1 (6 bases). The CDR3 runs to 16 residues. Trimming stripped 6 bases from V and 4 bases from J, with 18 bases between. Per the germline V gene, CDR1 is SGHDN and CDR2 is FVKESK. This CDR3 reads CASSQIQGQGTGELFF. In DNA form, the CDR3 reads TGTGCCAGCAGTCAAATACAGGGACAAGGCACCGGGGAGCTGTTTTTT.

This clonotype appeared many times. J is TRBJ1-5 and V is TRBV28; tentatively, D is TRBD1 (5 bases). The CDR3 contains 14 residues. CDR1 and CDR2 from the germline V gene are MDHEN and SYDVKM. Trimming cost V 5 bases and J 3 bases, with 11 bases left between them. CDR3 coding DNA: TGTGCCAGCAGTGGAAGGGGCCTCAATCAGCCCCAGCATTTT. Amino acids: CASSGRGLNQPQHF.

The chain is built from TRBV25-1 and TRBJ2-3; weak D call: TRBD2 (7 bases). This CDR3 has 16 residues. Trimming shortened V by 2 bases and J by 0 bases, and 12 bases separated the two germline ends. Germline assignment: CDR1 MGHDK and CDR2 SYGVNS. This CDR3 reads CASSELGGASTDTQYF. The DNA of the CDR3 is TGTGCCAGCAGTGAACTGGGGGGGGCTAGCACAGATACGCAGTATTTT.

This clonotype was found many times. CDR3 loop: CSAHDRGDYGYTF. DNA for the CDR3: TGCAGCGCCCATGACAGGGGCGACTATGGCTACACCTTC. This rearrangement joins TRBV29-1 to TRBJ1-2, with 8 bases that match TRBD1. From germline, CDR1 is SQVTM and CDR2 ANQGSEA. The V gene end was trimmed by 7 bases and the J gene end by 3 bases; junction bases not matched to a gene: 7. CDR3 length equals 13 residues.

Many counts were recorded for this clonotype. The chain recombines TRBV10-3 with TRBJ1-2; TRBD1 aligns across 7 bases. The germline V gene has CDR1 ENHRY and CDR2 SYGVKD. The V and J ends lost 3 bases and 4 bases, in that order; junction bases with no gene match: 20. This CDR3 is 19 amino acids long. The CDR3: CAISESLGYRGGRGYGYTF. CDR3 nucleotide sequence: TGTGCCATCAGTGAATCTCTCGGGTACAGGGGTGGTCGAGGCTATGGCTACACCTTC.

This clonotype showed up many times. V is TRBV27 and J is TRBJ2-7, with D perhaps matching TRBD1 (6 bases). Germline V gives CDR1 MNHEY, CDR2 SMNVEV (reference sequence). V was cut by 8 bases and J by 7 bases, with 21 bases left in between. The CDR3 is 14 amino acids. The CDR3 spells CASGRPTGLDEQYF. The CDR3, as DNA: TGTGCCAGCGGACGGCCTACAGGGTTAGATGAGCAGTACTTC.

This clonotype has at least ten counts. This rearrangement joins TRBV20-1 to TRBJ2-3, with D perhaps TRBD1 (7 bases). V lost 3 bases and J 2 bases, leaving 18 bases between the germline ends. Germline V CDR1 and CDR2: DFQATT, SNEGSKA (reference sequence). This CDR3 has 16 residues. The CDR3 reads CSARTAGGRDTDTQYF. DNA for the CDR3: TGCAGTGCTAGGACGGCAGGGGGGAGAGACACAGATACGCAGTATTTT.

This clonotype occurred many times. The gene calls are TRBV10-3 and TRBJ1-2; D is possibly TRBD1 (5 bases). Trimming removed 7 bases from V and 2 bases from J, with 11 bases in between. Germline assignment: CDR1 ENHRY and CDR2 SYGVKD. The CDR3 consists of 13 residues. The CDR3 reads CAINSGSNYGYTF. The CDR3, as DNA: TGTGCCATCAATTCAGGGTCGAACTATGGCTACACCTTC.

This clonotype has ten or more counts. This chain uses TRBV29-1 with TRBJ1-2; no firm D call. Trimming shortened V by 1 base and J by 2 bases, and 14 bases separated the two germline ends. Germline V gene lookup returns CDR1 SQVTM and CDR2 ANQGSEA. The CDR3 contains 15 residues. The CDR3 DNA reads TGCAGCGTTGAAGTTTCACAATGGGGAAACTATGGCTACACCTTC. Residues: CSVEVSQWGNYGYTF.

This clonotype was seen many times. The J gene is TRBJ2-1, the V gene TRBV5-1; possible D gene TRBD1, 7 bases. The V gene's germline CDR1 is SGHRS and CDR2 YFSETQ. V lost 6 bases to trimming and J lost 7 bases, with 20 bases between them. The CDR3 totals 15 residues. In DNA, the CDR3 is TGCGCCAGCATCGGACCAGGGGGGCCCGTGAATGAGCAGTTCTTC. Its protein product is CASIGPGGPVNEQFF. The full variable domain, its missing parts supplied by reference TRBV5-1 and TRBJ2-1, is KAGVTQTPRYLIKTRGQQVTLSCSPISGHRSVSWYQQTPGQGLQFLFEYFSETQRNKGNFPGRFSGRQFSNSRSEMNVSTLELGDSALYLCASIGPGGPVNEQFFGPGTRLTVL.

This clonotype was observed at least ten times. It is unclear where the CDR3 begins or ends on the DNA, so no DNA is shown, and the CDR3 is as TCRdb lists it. CDR3 region: CISVPEALSTGRRTEAFF. This chain links TRBV7-5 with TRBJ1-1. TRBV7-5 is annotated as a pseudogene. The CDR3 has 18 amino acids, counting both end residues.

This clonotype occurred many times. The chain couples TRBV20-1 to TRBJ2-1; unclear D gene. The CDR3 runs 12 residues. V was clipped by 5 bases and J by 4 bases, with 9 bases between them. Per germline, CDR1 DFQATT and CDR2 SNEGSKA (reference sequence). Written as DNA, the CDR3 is TGCAGTGCTTCCGACCGATACAATGAGCAGTTCTTC. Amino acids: CSASDRYNEQFF.

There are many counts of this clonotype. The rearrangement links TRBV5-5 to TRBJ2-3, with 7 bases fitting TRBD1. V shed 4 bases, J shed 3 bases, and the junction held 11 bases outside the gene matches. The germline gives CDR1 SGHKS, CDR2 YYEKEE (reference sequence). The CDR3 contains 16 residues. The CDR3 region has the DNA TGTGCCAGCAGCCCGACCGGGACAGAATATACAGATACGCAGTATTTT. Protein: CASSPTGTEYTDTQYF.

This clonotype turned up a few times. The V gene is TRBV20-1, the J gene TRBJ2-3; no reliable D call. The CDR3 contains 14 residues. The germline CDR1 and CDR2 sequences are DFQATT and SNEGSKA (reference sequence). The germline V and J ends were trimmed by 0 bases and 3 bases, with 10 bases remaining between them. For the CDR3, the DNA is TGCAGTGCTAGAGATTTCGCGGAGACAGATACGCAGTATTTT. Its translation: CSARDFAETDTQYF.

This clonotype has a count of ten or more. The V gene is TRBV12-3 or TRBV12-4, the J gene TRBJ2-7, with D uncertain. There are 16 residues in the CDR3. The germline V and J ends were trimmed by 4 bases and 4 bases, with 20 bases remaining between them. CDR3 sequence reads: CASSSVTALKAYEQYF. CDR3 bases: TGTGCCAGCAGTTCAGTCACAGCCCTTAAGGCGTACGAGCAGTACTTC.